This passage covers 8 T cell receptor beta chains from one sample sequenced in a study of blood T cell repertoires in COVID-19. The method was immunoSEQ multiplex PCR; TCRdb's version includes in-frame clones alone and lacks a portion of them. The sample includes about 140,000 clones, 70% to 80% of them seen just once. Input material: peripheral blood. The receptors were sampled from a man aged 45-60 years with acute or convalescent COVID-19.

This chain links TRBV2 with TRBJ1-4; the D is unclear. CDR1 and CDR2 (germline): SNHLY, FYNNEI. The V gene lost 3 bases and the J gene lost 11 bases, with 10 bases spanning the gap. CDR3 length: 12 residues. In DNA form, the CDR3 reads TGTGCCAGCAGTGAGCAAGAGGAGAAACTGTTTTTT. The encoded protein is CASSEQEEKLFF. The variable domain in full, completed from reference TRBV2 and TRBJ1-4, reads EPEVTQTPSHQVTQMGQEVILRCVPISNHLYFYWYRQILGQKVEFLVSFYNNEISEKSEIFDDQFSVERPDGSNFTLKIRSTKLEDSAMYFCASSEQEEKLFFGSGTQLSVL.

This clone came up once. The J gene is TRBJ2-2, the V gene TRBV5-1; a weak D match, TRBD1 (5 bases). The germline gives CDR1 SGHRS, CDR2 YFSETQ. CDR3 length equals 15 residues. Trimming took off 0 bases at V and 7 bases at J, with 13 bases between the two ends. CDR3 residues: CASSLVSRADGELFF. The CDR3, as DNA: TGCGCCAGCAGCTTGGTTAGCAGGGCGGACGGGGAGCTGTTTTTT. The whole variable domain, remainder taken from reference TRBV5-1 and TRBJ2-2, is KAGVTQTPRYLIKTRGQQVTLSCSPISGHRSVSWYQQTPGQGLQFLFEYFSETQRNKGNFPGRFSGRQFSNSRSEMNVSTLELGDSALYLCASSLVSRADGELFFGEGSRLTVL.

This clone has just one count. V gene TRBV5-4 combines with J gene TRBJ1-5; D is unclear. The CDR3 covers 13 residues. V gave up 0 bases and J gave up 5 bases, with 6 bases separating them. The germline V gene encodes CDR1 SGHNT and CDR2 YYREEE (reference sequence). CDR3 region: CASSLGGDQPQHF. CDR3 coding DNA: TGTGCCAGCAGCTTGGGTGGAGATCAGCCCCAGCATTTT.

The chain uses TRBV27 and TRBJ1-2; the match to TRBD1 covers 9 bases. Germline-derived CDR1 and CDR2 are MNHEY and SMNVEV (reference sequence). V lost 1 base, J lost 7 bases, and 4 bases stayed unmatched. The CDR3 has 14 residues. CDR3 bases: TGTGCCAGCAGTTTATACGGACAGGGGACTGGCTACACCTTC. Its protein product is CASSLYGQGTGYTF.

The chain couples TRBV5-6 to TRBJ2-7, with D possibly matching TRBD1 (6 bases). V was cut by 0 bases and J by 4 bases, with 11 bases left in between. The germline gives CDR1 SGHDT, CDR2 YYEEEE. There are 14 residues in the CDR3. The CDR3 is CASSLAGQKYEQYV. DNA for the CDR3: TGTGCCAGCAGCTTGGCCGGACAGAAGTACGAGCAGTACGTC.

The chain employs TRBV21-1 and TRBJ1-6. TRBV21-1 represents a pseudogene. This CDR3 is 16 amino acids long. CDR3 DNA sequence: TGTGCCAGCAGCAAACGGGACTACCCCAAGAATTCACCCCTCCACTTT. Encoded protein: CASSKRDYPKNSPLHF.

The V call is TRBV7-8, the J call TRBJ1-1; D gene unclear. There are 13 residues in the CDR3. Germline V gene data show CDR1 as SGHVS and CDR2 as FQNEAQ. Between the trimmed V and J ends, which lost 1 base and 4 bases, there was a span of 7 bases. CDR3 protein: CASSLVEGTEAFF. The CDR3, as DNA: TGTGCCAGCAGCTTAGTGGAGGGCACTGAAGCTTTCTTT.

This clone has just one count. An end of the junction differs from the germline gene, which may be a read error. The chain couples TRBV5-1 to TRBJ2-2; TRBD1 might be the D (5 bases). Germline V gives CDR1 SGHRS, CDR2 YFSETQ. CDR3 length: 16 amino acids. The CDR3: CASRLGLGQTAGELFF. The CDR3 DNA is TGCGCCAGCAGATTGGGTCTGGGGCAAACTGCTGGGGAGCTGTTTTTT.